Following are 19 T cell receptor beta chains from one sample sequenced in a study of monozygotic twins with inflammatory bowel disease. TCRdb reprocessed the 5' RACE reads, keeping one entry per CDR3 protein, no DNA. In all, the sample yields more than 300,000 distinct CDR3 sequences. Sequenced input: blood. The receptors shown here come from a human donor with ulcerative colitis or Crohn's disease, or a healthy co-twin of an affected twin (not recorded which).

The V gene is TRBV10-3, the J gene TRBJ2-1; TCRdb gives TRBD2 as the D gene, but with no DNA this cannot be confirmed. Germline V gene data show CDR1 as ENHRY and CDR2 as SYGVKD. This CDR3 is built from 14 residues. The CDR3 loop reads CATRPGLRYNEQFF.

The CDR3 loop reads CASSQPTSGGHTGELFF. The J gene is TRBJ2-2, the V gene TRBV3-1; TCRdb's assignment of TRBD2 cannot be checked, as there is no DNA. The CDR3 spans 17 residues. In germline, CDR1 is LGHDT, CDR2 YNNKEL (reference sequence).

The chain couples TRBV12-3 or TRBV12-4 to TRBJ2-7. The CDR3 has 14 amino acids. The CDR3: CASSLGLSSYEQYF.

CDR3 protein: CASSHQGNQPQHF. The V call is TRBV3-1, the J call TRBJ1-5; the TCRdb call, TRBD1, lacks DNA for checking. Germline CDR1 reads LGHDT; CDR2 reads YNNKEL (reference sequence). The CDR3 is 13 amino acids.

The CDR3 sequence is CASRGPGDQPQHF. The chain couples TRBV6-1 to TRBJ1-5; the D call of TRBD1 rests on TCRdb alone, since no DNA is present to check it. Germline lookup yields CDR1 MNHNS and CDR2 SASEGT. CDR3 size: 13 residues.

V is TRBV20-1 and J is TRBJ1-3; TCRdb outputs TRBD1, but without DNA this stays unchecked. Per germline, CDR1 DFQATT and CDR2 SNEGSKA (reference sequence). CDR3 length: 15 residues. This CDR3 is CSAREAARTRNTIYF.

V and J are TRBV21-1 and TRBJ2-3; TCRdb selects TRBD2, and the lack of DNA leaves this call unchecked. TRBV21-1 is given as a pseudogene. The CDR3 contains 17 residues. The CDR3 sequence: CASSKWPLAGDTDTQYF.

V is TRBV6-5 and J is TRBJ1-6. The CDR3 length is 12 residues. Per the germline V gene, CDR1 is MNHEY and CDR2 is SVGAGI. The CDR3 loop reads CASSLVNSPLHF.

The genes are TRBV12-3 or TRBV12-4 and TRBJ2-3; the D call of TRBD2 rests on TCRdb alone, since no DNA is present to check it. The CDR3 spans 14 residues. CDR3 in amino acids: CAGRADLGTDTQYF.

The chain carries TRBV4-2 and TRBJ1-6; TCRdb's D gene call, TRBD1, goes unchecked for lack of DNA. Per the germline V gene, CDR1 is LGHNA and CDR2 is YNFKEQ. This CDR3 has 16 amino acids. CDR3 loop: CASSQDGTGINSPLHF.

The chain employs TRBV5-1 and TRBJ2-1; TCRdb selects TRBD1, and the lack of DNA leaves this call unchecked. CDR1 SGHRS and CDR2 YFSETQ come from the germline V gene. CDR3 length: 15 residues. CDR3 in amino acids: CASSSSGASYNEQFF.

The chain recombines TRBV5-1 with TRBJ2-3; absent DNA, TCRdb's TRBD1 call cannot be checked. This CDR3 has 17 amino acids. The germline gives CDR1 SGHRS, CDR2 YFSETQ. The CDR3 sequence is CASSWGPRTADTDTQYF.

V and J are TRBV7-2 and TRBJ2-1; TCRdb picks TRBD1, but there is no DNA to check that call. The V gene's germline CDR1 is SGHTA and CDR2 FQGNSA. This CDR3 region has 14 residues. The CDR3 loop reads CASNKRTGYNEQFF.

The CDR3 protein is CASSQEGGTGGTYEQYF. V usage is TRBV4-3 and J usage is TRBJ2-7; TCRdb reports TRBD1, a call that lacks DNA to check it against. The CDR3 totals 17 residues. Germline loops: CDR1 LGHNA, CDR2 YSLEER.

The CDR3 is CSAPDRTIGAYEQYF. The V gene is TRBV20-1, the J gene TRBJ2-7; checking the TCRdb D call of TRBD2 is not possible without DNA. The CDR3 has 15 residues. In germline, CDR1 is DFQATT, CDR2 SNEGSKA (reference sequence).

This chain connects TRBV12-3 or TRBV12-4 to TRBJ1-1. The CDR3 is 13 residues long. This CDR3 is CASGLQGVGEAFF.

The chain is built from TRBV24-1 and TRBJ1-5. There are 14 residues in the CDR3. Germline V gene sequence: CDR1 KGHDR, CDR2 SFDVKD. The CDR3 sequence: CATSAQATNQPQHF.

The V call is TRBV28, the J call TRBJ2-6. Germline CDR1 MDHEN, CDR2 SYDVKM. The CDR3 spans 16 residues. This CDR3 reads CVSSDRTDSGANVLTF.

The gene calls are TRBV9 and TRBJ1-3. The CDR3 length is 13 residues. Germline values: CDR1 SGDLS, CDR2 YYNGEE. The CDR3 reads CASSVDGGNTIYF.